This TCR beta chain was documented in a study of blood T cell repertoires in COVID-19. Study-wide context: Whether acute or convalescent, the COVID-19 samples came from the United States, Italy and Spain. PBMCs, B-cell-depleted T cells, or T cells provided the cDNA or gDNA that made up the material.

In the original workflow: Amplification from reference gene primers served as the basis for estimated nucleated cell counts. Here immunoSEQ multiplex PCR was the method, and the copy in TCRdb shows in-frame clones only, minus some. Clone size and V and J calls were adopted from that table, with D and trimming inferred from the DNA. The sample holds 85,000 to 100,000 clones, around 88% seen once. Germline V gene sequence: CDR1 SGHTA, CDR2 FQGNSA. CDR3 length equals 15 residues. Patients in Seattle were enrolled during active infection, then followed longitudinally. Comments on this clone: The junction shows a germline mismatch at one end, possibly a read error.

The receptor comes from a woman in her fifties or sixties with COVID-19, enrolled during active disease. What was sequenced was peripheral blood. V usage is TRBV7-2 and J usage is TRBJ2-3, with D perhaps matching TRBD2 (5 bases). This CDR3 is CASSTDSHPTDAQYF. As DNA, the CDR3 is TGTGCCAGCAGCACGGACTCCCACCCCACAGATGCGCAGTATTTT.